Each of the 14 T cell receptor beta chains below was sequenced from the same sample in a study of blood T cell repertoires in COVID-19. Only in-frame clones appear in the TCRdb table, and some are missing; sequencing was by immunoSEQ multiplex PCR. In the table there are 81,000 or so clones, more than 75% of which are singletons. Sequencing was carried out using peripheral blood. Receptors originate from a man aged 50 or older with active COVID-19.

This chain links TRBV27 with TRBJ2-7; possibly TRBD1 for D (6 bases). The V end was cut by 6 bases, the J end by 7 bases, with 19 bases between. The CDR3 is 14 amino acids. In germline, CDR1 is MNHEY, CDR2 SMNVEV (reference sequence). The CDR3 here is CASSQYRVGEEQYF. The CDR3 DNA follows: TGTGCCAGCAGCCAATACAGGGTGGGGGAAGAGCAGTACTTC.

This clone was found a few times. The chain combines TRBV28 with TRBJ1-5; D remains unclear. The V gene's germline CDR1 is MDHEN and CDR2 SYDVKM. This CDR3 spans 16 amino acids. Trimming removed 6 bases at V and 6 bases at J, with 21 bases between. DNA of the CDR3: TGTGCCAGCAGCTCGACCAGCGGCAGAGGCACTCAGCCCCAGCATTTT. Encoded protein: CASSSTSGRGTQPQHF. The full variable domain, rest sourced from reference TRBV28 and TRBJ1-5, is DVKVTQSSRYLVKRTGEKVFLECVQDMDHENMFWYRQDPGLGLRLIYFSYDVKMKEKGDIPEGYSVSREKKERFSLILESASTNQTSMYLCASSSTSGRGTQPQHFGDGTRLSIL.

This chain connects TRBV28 to TRBJ1-4, with D unresolved. This CDR3 is built from 17 residues. Germline CDR1 is MDHEN and CDR2 is SYDVKM. Trimming shortened V by 6 bases and J by 0 bases, and 17 bases separated the two germline ends. CDR3 residues: CASSRLVAITTNEKLFF. CDR3 sequence (DNA): TGTGCCAGCAGCCGCCTGGTGGCCATAACAACTAATGAAAAACTGTTTTTT.

The rearrangement joins TRBV7-2 to TRBJ2-1; a weak D match, TRBD1 (5 bases). The CDR3 consists of 12 residues. Germline-derived CDR1 and CDR2 are SGHTA and FQGNSA. The V gene lost 3 bases and the J gene lost 6 bases, with 6 bases spanning the gap. The CDR3 sequence: CASSFRGNEQFF. The CDR3 nucleotides read TGTGCCAGCAGCTTTAGGGGCAATGAGCAGTTCTTC.

The chain joins TRBV20-1 to TRBJ1-2; maybe TRBD1 (6 bases). The length of the CDR3 is 14 residues. V lost 6 bases and J 1 base, leaving 15 bases between the germline ends. CDR1 and CDR2 from the germline V gene are DFQATT and SNEGSKA (reference sequence). The DNA of the CDR3 is TGCAGTGCGAGTTCCGGGACACTTAACTATGGCTACACCTTC. Its protein product is CSASSGTLNYGYTF.

The J gene is TRBJ2-7, the V gene TRBV23-1, with TRBD1 as a possible D gene (6 bases). TRBV23-1 counts as an open reading frame of uncertain function. The CDR3 covers 15 residues. The V gene lost 6 bases and the J gene lost 0 bases, with 15 bases spanning the gap. The CDR3 bases are TGCGCCAGCAGACCCCAGGGACATTACTCCTACGAGCAGTACTTC. Amino acid sequence: CASRPQGHYSYEQYF.

V and J are TRBV6-2 or TRBV6-3 and TRBJ2-3; possibly TRBD2 for D (7 bases). The CDR3 extends over 16 amino acids. The V and J ends lost 6 bases and 2 bases respectively, with 18 bases between them. CDR1 and CDR2 (germline): MNHEY, SVGEGT. The CDR3 sequence is CASSLEGGGLTDTQYF. The CDR3 DNA follows: TGTGCCAGCAGCCTTGAGGGCGGGGGCCTCACAGATACGCAGTATTTT.

The chain employs TRBV27 and TRBJ1-5; 10 bases match TRBD1. CDR3 length: 16 residues. Germline V gives CDR1 MNHEY, CDR2 SMNVEV (reference sequence). The V and J ends lost 5 bases and 2 bases, in that order; junction bases with no gene match: 6. The CDR3 region is CASSRQGARGNQPQHF. CDR3 DNA: TGTGCCAGCAGTAGACAGGGGGCGCGGGGCAATCAGCCCCAGCATTTT.

The chain is built from TRBV5-4 and TRBJ2-2; 10 bases line up with TRBD2. This CDR3 comprises 15 residues. Per germline, CDR1 SGHNT and CDR2 YYREEE (reference sequence). With 0 bases clipped from V and 5 bases from J, the junction kept 1 base outside the gene matches. DNA of the CDR3: TGTGCCAGCAGCTTGGGGACTAGCGGTACCGGGGAGCTGTTTTTT. Residues: CASSLGTSGTGELFF.

The rearrangement uses TRBV19 and TRBJ1-4; D is uncertain. CDR3 size: 14 residues. Looked up from germline, CDR1 is LNHDA and CDR2 is SQIVND (reference sequence). V lost 2 bases and J 6 bases, leaving 10 bases between the germline ends. The DNA of the CDR3 is TGTGCCAGTAGTATAAGGAGGGTGGATGAAAAACTGTTTTTT. This encodes CASSIRRVDEKLFF.

This chain connects TRBV5-1 to TRBJ2-2; 7 nucleotides agree with TRBD1. The CDR3 extends over 15 amino acids. The V gene's germline CDR1 is SGHRS and CDR2 YFSETQ. Trimming at V came to 4 bases and at J to 5 bases, leaving 8 bases not matched to a gene. CDR3 residues: CASSRQGSWTGELFF. CDR3 coding DNA: TGCGCCAGCAGCCGACAGGGTAGTTGGACCGGGGAGCTGTTTTTT.

V and J are TRBV2 and TRBJ1-6; TRBD1 agrees at 8 bases. J gave up 14 bases and V 5 bases, and 5 bases lay outside the gene matches. This CDR3 region has 12 residues. The germline V gene has CDR1 SNHLY and CDR2 FYNNEI. Here the CDR3 DNA reads TGTGCCAGCAGTCCGGACAGGGTTTCCCTCCACTTT. It codes for CASSPDRVSLHF.

This clone was seen just once. This sequence joins TRBV28 and TRBJ2-3; TRBD1 might be the D (6 bases). Germline-derived CDR1 and CDR2 are MDHEN and SYDVKM. CDR3 size: 16 residues. V lost 3 bases, J lost 4 bases, and 17 bases lay in between. CDR3 DNA sequence: TGTGCCAGCAGTTTGGTCAGGGGCTATGGAGCAGATACGCAGTATTTT. Translation gives CASSLVRGYGADTQYF.

DNA for the CDR3: TGTGCCAGCAGTGAAGACCTAGCCTGGCGCCTTCCGGGGACCCAGTACTTC. As protein: CASSEDLAWRLPGTQYF. The rearrangement uses TRBV2 and TRBJ2-5, with D possibly matching TRBD2 (5 bases). The germline V gene encodes CDR1 SNHLY and CDR2 FYNNEI. The CDR3 spans 17 residues. V was pared by 1 base and J by 7 bases, with 22 bases between.